The following is a T cell receptor beta chain sequence with its context. The antigen remains undetermined. This CDR3 region has 13 residues. Germline CDR1 reads KGHSH; CDR2 reads LQKENI. Trimming removed 5 bases at V and 3 bases at J, with 11 bases between. This record comes from a study of T cells in localized non-small cell lung cancer. General study findings and limits: Maximal T cell clonality occurred in uninvolved adjacent lung, with tumor ranking below it. Adjacent lung tissue had a median around 50 of the top 100 clones found in the tumor. Longer overall survival was associated with a higher density of T cells in the blood.

Libraries were prepared by immunoSEQ multiplex PCR; TCRdb keeps only in-frame clonotypes and omits some of them. The data show about 6,800 clones, 43% seen once. This specimen consisted of lung tumor tissue, obtained before any cancer treatment. This sequence originates from a man aged 35 to 70 with stage III lung adenocarcinoma. The chain links TRBV18 to TRBJ2-7; D is uncertain. Here the CDR3 reads CASSSLLFYEQYF. In DNA form, the CDR3 reads TGTGCCAGCTCATCTCTTTTATTCTACGAGCAGTACTTC.